This is a list of T cell receptor beta chains from one sample in a study of T cells in Graves' hyperthyroidism and ophthalmopathy. MiXCR was run by TCRdb on the multiplex PCR reads, yielding one entry per CDR3 protein. The sample records around 340,000 distinct CDR3 sequences, approximately 15% being singletons. Material: blood. These receptors all come from a woman in her twenties or thirties with Graves' hyperthyroidism. Each CDR3 is given with its conserved first and last residue. The D gene is left open where the match is weak. Size values are once, few and many counts, or a class for expanded clones, and some rows have none.

>TRBV5-8|NA|TRBJ2-5|NA
TGTGCCAGCAGCTTCCTGGCCAATCAAGAGACCCAGTACTTC
CASSFLANQETQYF
>TRBV3-1|NA|TRBJ2-2|few
TGTGCCAGCAGCCAGGCTACAGGTGGGGCCGGGGAGCTGTTTTTT
CASSQATGGAGELFF
>TRBV7-9|TRBD1|TRBJ2-1|many
TGTGCCAGCAGCCTTAGACAGGGCGATGAGCAGTTCTTC
CASSLRQGDEQFF
>TRBV10-3|NA|TRBJ2-3|NA
TGTGCCATCAGCCCCGGACAGCTGAGCACAGATACGCAGTATTTT
CAISPGQLSTDTQYF
>TRBV5-4|TRBD2|TRBJ2-3|NA
TGTGCCAGCAGCCCCGGGACTAGGCCCGCAGATACGCAGTATTTT
CASSPGTRPADTQYF
>TRBV11-2|NA|TRBJ2-7|many
TGTGCCAGCAGCTCACTCAAGGGGATAGGAAAGGGAGAGCAGTACTTC
CASSSLKGIGKGEQYF
>TRBV6-2/TRBV6-3|NA|TRBJ1-2|NA
TGTGCCAGCAGCTACGCCCGGACAGTAGGAGGCTACACCTTC
CASSYARTVGGYTF
>TRBV3-1|TRBD1|TRBJ1-1|few
TGTGCCAGCAGCCAAACCCCCGGGACAGCGAACACTGAAGCTTTCTTT
CASSQTPGTANTEAFF
>TRBV20-1|NA|TRBJ1-1|many
TGCAGTGCAGTGAACACTGAAGCTTTCTTT
CSAVNTEAFF
>TRBV11-2|NA|TRBJ2-5|many
TGTGCCAGCAGTCCATCGGGCCAAGGGACCCAGTACTTC
CASSPSGQGTQYF
>TRBV4-1|NA|TRBJ2-7|few
TGCGCCAGCAGCCCCCGGGACTTCTACGAGCAGTACTTC
CASSPRDFYEQYF
>TRBV5-1|NA|TRBJ2-5|few
TGCGCCAGCAGCTTGGGCCTAGTAGGAGAGACCCAGTACTTC
CASSLGLVGETQYF
>TRBV20-1|TRBD2|TRBJ2-1|many
TGCAGTGCTAGTTCTATTTCGTCAGCTAGCGGGAGGGGCAACAATGAGCAGTTCTTC
CSASSISSASGRGNNEQFF
>TRBV20-1|NA|TRBJ2-7|NA
TGCAGTGCTAGGACCTCCGGGGCCAAGGGGGTTCGCGAGCAGTACTTC
CSARTSGAKGVREQYF
>TRBV30|NA|TRBJ2-5|many
TGTGCCTGGAGTGGGGGCACCCAAGAGACCCAGTACTTC
CAWSGGTQETQYF
>TRBV10-3|TRBD2|TRBJ2-1|few
TGTGCCACCAGGATTTCCGGGACTAGCGGGACCTACAATGAGCAGTTCTTC
CATRISGTSGTYNEQFF
>TRBV10-3|NA|TRBJ1-5|few
TGTGCCATCAGTGAGTCGAATGGGGTAAGCAATCAGCCCCAGCATTTT
CAISESNGVSNQPQHF
>TRBV7-2|NA|TRBJ2-7|many
TGTGCCAGCAGCTCGACGCCCTACGAGCAGTACTTC
CASSSTPYEQYF
>TRBV11-2|NA|TRBJ2-3|many
TGTGCCAGCAGTCGACCTGGGGTAGATACGCAGTATTTT
CASSRPGVDTQYF
>TRBV28|NA|TRBJ2-7|NA
TGTGCCAGCAGTATTGCGGGAACTCTCTCCTACGAGCAGTACTTC
CASSIAGTLSYEQYF
>TRBV7-3|NA|TRBJ2-4|many
TGTGCCAGCAGCTTAACGGCTTCGGGGGACATTCAGTACTTC
CASSLTASGDIQYF
>TRBV13|TRBD1|TRBJ2-7|many
TGTGCCAGCAGCTTAAAGGGACAGGGGGCGTCAAGGGAGCAGTACTTC
CASSLKGQGASREQYF
>TRBV28|TRBD2|TRBJ2-2|many
TGTGCAGAGGGGAGGGGTTCCGGGGAGCTGTTTTTT
CAEGRGSGELFF
>TRBV6-1|NA|TRBJ2-7|NA
TGTGCCAGCATGAGAGAGGGGACCTACTCCTACGAGCAGTACTTC
CASMREGTYSYEQYF
>TRBV18|NA|TRBJ2-6|few
TGTGCCAGCTCACCGTCCCGACAGGCCACCAACTCTGGGGCCAACGTCCTGACTTTC
CASSPSRQATNSGANVLTF
>TRBV11-2|TRBD2|TRBJ2-3|many
TGTGCCAGCAGCTTAGGTTCGACTAGCGGATTTACAGATACGCAGTATTTT
CASSLGSTSGFTDTQYF
>TRBV11-2|NA|TRBJ1-2|few
TGTGCCAGCAGCACGCATTGGGCCCAGGGTGGCTACACCTTC
CASSTHWAQGGYTF
>TRBV24-1|NA|TRBJ2-6|many
TGTGCCACCAGTTATGGGGCCAACGTCCTGACTTTC
CATSYGANVLTF
>TRBV5-5|NA|TRBJ1-2|NA
TGTGCCAGCAGCCCCCGCAGCGATTATGGCTGCACCTTC
CASSPRSDYGCTF
>TRBV11-3|TRBD1|TRBJ2-4|NA
TGTGCCAGCAGCCCCGGACAGGGTGGAGGCATTCAGTACTTC
CASSPGQGGGIQYF
>TRBV6-1|NA|TRBJ1-5|many
TGTGCCAGCAGTGAAGGTGGGCACAGGGCCCCCCAGCATTTT
CASSEGGHRAPQHF
>TRBV7-8|NA|TRBJ2-5|many
TGTGCCAGCAGCTTAGGCAATAGGGAGACCCAGTACTTC
CASSLGNRETQYF
>TRBV11-2|NA|TRBJ2-5|many
TGTGCCAGCAGCTTAGAGGGGGCTCAGTACTTC
CASSLEGAQYF
>TRBV12-3/TRBV12-4|NA|TRBJ1-1|many
TGTGCCAGCAGTCCCCTCCCGGGGGGCACTGAAGCTTTCTTT
CASSPLPGGTEAFF
>TRBV6-2/TRBV6-3|NA|TRBJ2-3|many
TGTGCCAGCAGGATTAGCACAGATACGCAGTATTTT
CASRISTDTQYF
>TRBV28|NA|TRBJ2-7|many
TGTGCCAGCAGTTCCGATTACGAGCAGTACTTC
CASSSDYEQYF
>TRBV6-1|NA|TRBJ1-4|many
TGTGCCAGCAGTCCCCCCGGCAGGGGAGTTGAGGAAAAACTGTTTTTT
CASSPPGRGVEEKLFF
>TRBV7-3|NA|TRBJ1-4|NA
TGTGCCAGCAGCTGTTTGGTACGGGGTGGGGGGCTCGAGGCAACTAATGAAAAACTGTTTTTT
CASSCLVRGGGLEATNEKLFF
>TRBV12-3/TRBV12-4|NA|TRBJ1-5|NA
TGTGCCAGCAGTTTCTGGGCTGACAATCAGCCCCAGCATTTT
CASSFWADNQPQHF
>TRBV7-2|TRBD1|TRBJ1-1|many
TGTGCCAGCAGCCCATGGACAGGGAAAAACACTGAAGCTTTCTTT
CASSPWTGKNTEAFF
>TRBV19|NA|TRBJ2-7|NA
TGTGCCAGTAGTAGCGGCGGGGTCGGGAATTACGAGCAGTACTTC
CASSSGGVGNYEQYF
>TRBV11-2|NA|TRBJ1-4|few
TGTGCCAGCAGCTTAGGAGGTGGGGGGCTGGAAAAACTGTTTTTT
CASSLGGGGLEKLFF
>TRBV5-6|NA|TRBJ2-4|NA
TGTGCCAGCAGCTCCCTTGCGGGGCAGAACATTCAGTACTTC
CASSSLAGQNIQYF
>TRBV28|TRBD1|TRBJ2-7|many
TGTGCCACCGAATCCGGGACAGGGAAGAAGTACTTC
CATESGTGKKYF
>TRBV28|NA|TRBJ1-2|many
TGTGCCAGCAGTTTTGTAGCGGCTGGCTATGGCTACACCTTC
CASSFVAAGYGYTF
>TRBV27|NA|TRBJ1-5|many
TGTGCCAGCCGTAGGGCAGGGAGGTATCAGCCCCAGCATTTT
CASRRAGRYQPQHF
>TRBV29-1|NA|TRBJ1-1|NA
TGCAGCGTAGGGGGGCTTATGAACACTGAAGCTTTCTTT
CSVGGLMNTEAFF
>TRBV28|NA|TRBJ1-1|many
TGTGCCAGCAGTCCTACAGGGTTCACTGAAGCTTTCTTT
CASSPTGFTEAFF
>TRBV25-1|NA|TRBJ2-2|many
TGTGCCAGCCAGAGCAGGGGTACCGGGGAGCTGTTTTTT
CASQSRGTGELFF
>TRBV29-1|NA|TRBJ2-5|few
TGCAGCGTTACTGGATTTACATCGCAAGAGACCCAGTACTTC
CSVTGFTSQETQYF
>TRBV9|NA|TRBJ2-5|many
TGTGCCAGCAGCGTAGGAGGGAGAGGTATAGGAGAGACCCAGTACTTC
CASSVGGRGIGETQYF
>TRBV20-1|NA|TRBJ2-7|many
TGCAGTGCTAATCGGGCTGGTCGGGAGCAGTACTTC
CSANRAGREQYF
>TRBV18|TRBD1|TRBJ2-1|NA
TGTGCCAGCTCAAACCGGGACAGGGGAAGGAATGAGCAGTTCTTC
CASSNRDRGRNEQFF